This T cell receptor (beta chain) is from a study of shared clonotypes between healthy human individuals. Study-level findings and limits: The sharing of 5% to 6.5% of naive CD4 clonotypes was seen across a handful of donors.

With respect to this clone: Its specificity is not known.

Selected positively for CCR7 and CD45RO-negative, naive CD8 cells excluded terminally differentiated effector memory CD45RA+ cells. The V segment lost 4 bases and the J segment 7 bases; nucleotides outside the gene matches: 3. CDR1 is SGHVS, CDR2 FQNEAQ, per germline. The CDR3 sequence is 15 residues long. Here immunoSEQ multiplex PCR was the method, and the copy in TCRdb shows in-frame clones only, minus some. The sample yields about 650,000 clones, nearly 97% seen once. Material for sequencing was naive CD8+ T cells sorted from blood. V is TRBV7-8 and J is TRBJ2-1; 14 nucleotides agree with TRBD2. This receptor was taken from a woman in her 30s in good health. The CDR3: CASSSGLAGGNEQFF. In nucleotides, the CDR3 is TGTGCCAGCAGCTCAGGACTAGCGGGAGGTAATGAGCAGTTCTTC.